This is a list of T cell receptor beta chains from one sample in a study of T-cell reconstitution after alpha-beta-depleted transplantation in children. Via MiXCR, TCRdb re-called the PCR reads, giving one row per CDR3 protein. The table has 490,000 or so distinct CDR3 sequences, 9.5% to 15% seen once. Sequenced material: PBMCs from the stem cell graft donor, taken from the stem cell graft. The receptors shown here come from a human donor who donated a stem cell graft to a child with combined immunodeficiency. Each CDR3 is given with its conserved first and last residue. The D gene is left open where the match is weak. Only part of the rows carry a size: once, few, many, or a class if the clone is expanded.

>TRBD2|-|TRBJ2-4|TRBV12-3/TRBV12-4
CASSFSVAGLNLAKNIQYF
TGTGCCAGCAGTTTCTCCGTAGCGGGCCTAAATCTAGCCAAAAACATTCAGTACTTC
>TRBD1|many|TRBJ1-1|TRBV6-1
CASRRQGFMNTEAFF
TGTGCCAGCAGACGACAGGGCTTCATGAACACTGAAGCTTTCTTT
>-|few|TRBJ2-7|TRBV29-1
CSVEDPGSSYEQYF
TGCAGCGTTGAAGACCCAGGTAGCTCCTACGAGCAGTACTTC
>-|-|TRBJ1-2|TRBV18
CASSPEKDAVGYTF
TGTGCCAGCTCACCCGAAAAGGACGCTGTCGGCTACACCTTC
>-|-|TRBJ2-7|TRBV18
CASSPFRDGSYEQYF
TGTGCCAGCTCACCATTCCGGGACGGCTCCTACGAGCAGTACTTC
>TRBD2|-|TRBJ2-2|TRBV20-1
CSGTSGGNTGELFF
TGCAGTGGAACTAGCGGGGGGAACACCGGGGAGCTGTTTTTT
>-|-|TRBJ2-7|TRBV6-5
CASSSSQGPYEQYF
TGTGCCAGCAGCTCCTCACAGGGCCCCTACGAGCAGTACTTC
>-|many|TRBJ1-1|TRBV12-3/TRBV12-4
CASSQVGSEAFF
TGTGCCAGCAGCCAGGTCGGGTCTGAAGCTTTCTTT
>-|few|TRBJ2-1|TRBV6-2/TRBV6-3
CASSTLGNEQFF
TGTGCCAGCAGTACACTAGGGAATGAGCAGTTCTTC
>TRBD2|-|TRBJ2-3|TRBV18
CASSPRTSGRSTNTQYF
TGTGCCAGCTCACCAAGGACTAGCGGGAGATCGACCAATACGCAGTATTTT
>-|many|TRBJ2-1|TRBV10-3
CAISNIGSYNEQFF
TGTGCCATCAGCAATATTGGGTCCTACAATGAGCAGTTCTTC
>-|many|TRBJ2-5|TRBV20-1
CSVPLVRGETQYF
TGCAGTGTACCCCTGGTACGGGGAGAGACCCAGTACTTC
>TRBD1|-|TRBJ2-7|TRBV2
CASIVWTGSYEQYF
TGTGCCAGCATAGTTTGGACAGGTTCCTACGAGCAGTACTTC
>-|many|TRBJ2-6|TRBV10-3
CAISVGSGANVLTF
TGTGCCATCAGTGTGGGTTCTGGGGCCAACGTCCTGACTTTC
>-|few|TRBJ2-7|TRBV6-2/TRBV6-3
CASSYWEGTYEQYF
TGTGCCAGCAGTTACTGGGAAGGGACCTACGAGCAGTACTTC
>-|-|TRBJ2-5|TRBV11-2
CASSLETLETQYF
TGTGCCAGCAGCTTAGAAACCCTAGAGACCCAGTACTTC
>-|-|TRBJ2-1|TRBV6-4
CASSDSIGISSYNEQFF
TGTGCCAGCAGTGACTCGATTGGCATTAGCTCCTACAATGAGCAGTTCTTC
>TRBD1|few|TRBJ1-1|TRBV29-1
CSVEVGQGLEAFF
TGCAGCGTTGAGGTGGGACAGGGTCTTGAAGCTTTCTTT
>TRBD1|-|TRBJ2-5|TRBV27
CASSTLTGTGYQETQYF
TGTGCCAGCAGTACGTTAACCGGGACAGGGTACCAAGAGACCCAGTACTTC
>-|few|TRBJ2-5|TRBV28
CASSLPGRRETQYF
TGTGCCAGCAGTTTACCAGGGCGGAGAGAGACCCAGTACTTC
>TRBD1|-|TRBJ1-4|TRBV9
CASSVNPGQGQNEKLFF
TGTGCCAGCAGCGTTAACCCCGGACAGGGGCAGAATGAAAAACTGTTTTTT
>TRBD1|few|TRBJ2-6|TRBV18
CASSIGTGTSGANVLTF
TGTGCCAGCTCAATCGGGACAGGGACGTCTGGGGCCAACGTCCTGACTTTC
>-|-|TRBJ2-7|TRBV20-1
CSATRDLHYEQYF
TGCAGTGCGACCCGGGACTTGCACTACGAGCAGTACTTC
>TRBD1|-|TRBJ2-3|TRBV12-3/TRBV12-4
CASSHRGHLTDTQYF
TGTGCCAGCAGTCACAGGGGACACCTCACAGATACGCAGTATTTT
>-|-|TRBJ2-3|TRBV7-9
CASSSEGLADTQYF
TGTGCCAGCAGCTCGGAGGGCCTGGCAGATACGCAGTATTTT
>-|few|TRBJ2-2|TRBV25-1
CASEDGAGPTGELFF
TGTGCCAGCGAGGATGGGGCAGGGCCTACCGGGGAGCTGTTTTTT
>-|many|TRBJ1-2|TRBV25-1
CASSEYWEVNYGYTF
TGTGCCAGCAGTGAATATTGGGAGGTTAACTATGGCTACACCTTC
>-|few|TRBJ2-5|TRBV10-3
CAISESGGISQETQYF
TGTGCCATCAGTGAGTCCGGGGGCATAAGCCAAGAGACCCAGTACTTC
>-|-|TRBJ1-5|TRBV12-3/TRBV12-4
CASRLNTGGNQPQHF
TGTGCCAGCAGACTAAATACCGGAGGCAATCAGCCCCAGCATTTT
>-|many|TRBJ2-5|TRBV12-3/TRBV12-4
CASSSGYQETQYF
TGTGCCAGCAGTTCGGGGTACCAAGAGACCCAGTACTTC
>-|many|TRBJ2-3|TRBV21-1
CASSPQGQGGTDTQYF
TGTGCCAGCAGCCCCCAGGGACAGGGTGGTACAGATACGCAGTATTTT
>-|few|TRBJ2-1|TRBV11-3
CASSLIYYYNEQFF
TGTGCCAGCAGCTTAATATACTACTACAATGAGCAGTTCTTC
>TRBD1|many|TRBJ2-1|TRBV12-3/TRBV12-4
CASTSGGQGRGNEQFF
TGTGCCAGCACCTCAGGGGGACAGGGGCGAGGCAATGAGCAGTTCTTC
>-|few|TRBJ1-5|TRBV4-3
CASSQVLGAGQPQHF
TGCGCCAGCAGCCAAGTATTGGGGGCAGGTCAGCCCCAGCATTTT
>-|few|TRBJ2-3|TRBV29-1
CSAAQQNTQYF
TGCAGCGCCGCTCAGCAAAATACGCAGTATTTT
>-|many|TRBJ2-2|TRBV5-1
CASRYSSSRNTGELFF
TGCGCCAGCAGGTACTCCTCTAGCCGAAACACCGGGGAGCTGTTTTTT
>-|-|TRBJ2-1|TRBV6-2/TRBV6-3
CASSNPLVTTYNEQFF
TGTGCCAGCAGCAACCCGCTCGTGACGACCTACAATGAGCAGTTCTTC
>-|many|TRBJ2-2|TRBV6-1
CASRPSTGELFF
TGTGCCAGCAGGCCAAGCACCGGGGAGCTGTTTTTT
>-|many|TRBJ2-1|TRBV7-9
CASSFSTHGDEQFF
TGTGCCAGCAGCTTCTCCACCCATGGGGATGAGCAGTTCTTC
>TRBD1|-|TRBJ1-5|TRBV7-8
CASSFWDSKNQPQHF
TGTGCCAGCAGCTTCTGGGACAGCAAAAATCAGCCCCAGCATTTT
>-|-|TRBJ2-1|TRBV30
CAGERTEQFF
TGTGCTGGTGAGCGGACCGAGCAGTTCTTC
>TRBD1|-|TRBJ2-1|TRBV20-1
CSARDQGGPYNEQFF
TGCAGTGCTAGAGATCAAGGGGGCCCCTACAATGAGCAGTTCTTC
>-|many|TRBJ2-5|TRBV5-1
CASSPWRGTIGGETQYF
TGCGCCAGCAGCCCTTGGAGGGGTACAATAGGAGGAGAGACCCAGTACTTC